This entry concerns a single TCR beta chain. The antigen it recognizes is unknown. Qualities for individual bases were not recorded, and no much larger clone is one base off. From the cysteine through the phenylalanine, the CDR3 covers 15 amino acids. CDR3 DNA is the only sequence kept; it has 45 bases, read in frame from the first base. A distance of 12 bases separates the germline ends of V and J, which lose 3 bases and 2 bases respectively. This entry is derived from a study of response to subunit inactivated influenza vaccine (dated by TCRdb to the late 2010s). As for the study more broadly: The study used deep quantitative T cell receptor repertoire profiling to track responses to a trivalent subunit inactivated influenza vaccine. What the study reported, not specific to this receptor: The authors suggested that each seasonal influenza vaccination may recruit only a limited number of new T cells.

To prepare the library, RT-PCR was applied. TCRdb lists the instrument as Illumina HiSeq 2500. TCRdb passed the public sequencing reads through fastp at Q25 and MiXCR, retaining productive beta sequences. Rows matching on CDR3 protein sequence are summarized as one entry with the most common DNA and genes. This sample lists 560,000 or so distinct CDR3 sequences; roughly 8.2% were detected once. The leading ten clones occupy under 15% of the sample. This receptor was obtained from a man aged 50 to 75 who received an inactivated influenza vaccine. Donor details come from another sample of the same person, matched by shared clones. The receptor chain draws on TRBV12-3 or TRBV12-4 and TRBJ2-3; a tentative D match to TRBD1 spans 6 bases. Sequenced material: PBMCs from blood, taken 23 months after vaccination. The CDR3 sequence is CASSFARDNTDTQYF. The DNA is TGTGCCAGCAGTTTTGCCAGGGACAACACAGATACGCAGTATTTT.